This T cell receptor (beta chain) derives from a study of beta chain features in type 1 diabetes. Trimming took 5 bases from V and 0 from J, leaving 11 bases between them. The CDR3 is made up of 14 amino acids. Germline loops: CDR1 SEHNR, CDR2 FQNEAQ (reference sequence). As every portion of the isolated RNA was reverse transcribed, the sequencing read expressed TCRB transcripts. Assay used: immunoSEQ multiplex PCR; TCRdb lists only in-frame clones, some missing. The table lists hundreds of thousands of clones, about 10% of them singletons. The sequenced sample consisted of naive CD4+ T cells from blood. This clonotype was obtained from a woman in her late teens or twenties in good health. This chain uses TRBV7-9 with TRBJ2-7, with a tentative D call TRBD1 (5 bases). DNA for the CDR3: TGTGCCAGCAGCCAGGGTCTAAGCTCCTACGAGCAGTACTTC. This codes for CASSQGLSSYEQYF.